This T cell receptor (beta chain) is from a study of T-cell memory formation after mild COVID-19. Whole-study findings and limits: Prior to infection, memory already included some responding clones, suggesting cross-reactive memory joined. The main location of contracting CD4+ clones was CM and EM, and that of contracting CD8+ clones was EMRA. Whether day 37 second-wave clones are SARS-CoV-2-specific was not confirmed. Later expanders leaned CD4+, whereas clones that contracted between day 15 and 85 were balanced CD4/CD8.

The CDR3 has 13 residues. V was clipped by 3 bases and J by 7 bases, with 8 bases between them. Germline values: CDR1 KGHDR, CDR2 SFDVKD. Comment on this clonotype: Its antigen remains unknown.

TCRdb ran MiXCR on the 5' RACE reads and lists one entry per CDR3 protein. The table records 170,000 or so distinct CDR3 sequences, about 21% of them present only once. The sequence came from an adult woman who had mild COVID-19 (a few samples of this study predate the infection). Cell type and time point are not known. Sequencing was carried out using PBMCs or a T cell subset sorted from them (not recorded which). This sequence joins TRBV24-1 and TRBJ2-2; D is unclear. The CDR3 sequence: CATSDLDVGELFF. CDR3 sequence (DNA): TGTGCCACCAGTGATCTAGATGTCGGGGAGCTGTTTTTT.